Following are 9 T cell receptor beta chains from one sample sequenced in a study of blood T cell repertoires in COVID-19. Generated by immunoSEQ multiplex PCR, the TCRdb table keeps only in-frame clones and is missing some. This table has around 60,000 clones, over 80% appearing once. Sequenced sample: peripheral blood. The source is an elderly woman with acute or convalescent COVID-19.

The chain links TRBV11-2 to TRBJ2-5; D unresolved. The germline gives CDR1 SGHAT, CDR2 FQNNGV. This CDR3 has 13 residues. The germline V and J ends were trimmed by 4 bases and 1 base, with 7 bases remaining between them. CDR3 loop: CASSSLFQETQYF. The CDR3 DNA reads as TGTGCCAGCAGCTCTTTGTTCCAAGAGACCCAGTACTTC.

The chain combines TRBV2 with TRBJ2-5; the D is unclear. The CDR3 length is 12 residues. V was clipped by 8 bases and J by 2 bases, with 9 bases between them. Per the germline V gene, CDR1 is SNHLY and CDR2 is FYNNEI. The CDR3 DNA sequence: TGTGCCAGCGGGCCCATTCAAGAGACCCAGTACTTC. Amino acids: CASGPIQETQYF. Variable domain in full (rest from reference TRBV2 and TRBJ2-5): EPEVTQTPSHQVTQMGQEVILRCVPISNHLYFYWYRQILGQKVEFLVSFYNNEISEKSEIFDDQFSVERPDGSNFTLKIRSTKLEDSAMYFCASGPIQETQYFGPGTRLLVL.

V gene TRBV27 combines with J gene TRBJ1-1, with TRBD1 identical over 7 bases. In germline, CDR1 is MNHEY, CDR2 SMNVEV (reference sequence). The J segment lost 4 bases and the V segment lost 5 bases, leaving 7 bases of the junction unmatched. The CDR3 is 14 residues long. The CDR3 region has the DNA TGTGCCAGCAGTCCCCGGACAGGAAGCACTGAAGCTTTCTTT. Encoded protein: CASSPRTGSTEAFF.

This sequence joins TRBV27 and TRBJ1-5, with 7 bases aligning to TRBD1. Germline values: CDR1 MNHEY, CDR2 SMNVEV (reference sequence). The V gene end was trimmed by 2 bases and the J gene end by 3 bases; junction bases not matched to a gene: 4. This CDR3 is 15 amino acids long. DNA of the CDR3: TGTGCCAGCAGTTTAACGGGACAGAACAATCAGCCCCAGCATTTT. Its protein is CASSLTGQNNQPQHF.

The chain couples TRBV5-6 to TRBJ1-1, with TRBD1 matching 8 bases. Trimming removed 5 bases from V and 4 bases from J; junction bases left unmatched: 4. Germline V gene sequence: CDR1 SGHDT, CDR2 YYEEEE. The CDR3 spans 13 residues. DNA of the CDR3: TGTGCCAGCAGGTATACAGGGGGCACTGAAGCTTTCTTT. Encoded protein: CASRYTGGTEAFF. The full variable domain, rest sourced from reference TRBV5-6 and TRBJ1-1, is DAGVTQSPTHLIKTRGQQVTLRCSPKSGHDTVSWYQQALGQGPQFIFQYYEEEERQRGNFPDRFSGHQFPNYSSELNVNALLLGDSALYLCASRYTGGTEAFFGQGTRLTVV.

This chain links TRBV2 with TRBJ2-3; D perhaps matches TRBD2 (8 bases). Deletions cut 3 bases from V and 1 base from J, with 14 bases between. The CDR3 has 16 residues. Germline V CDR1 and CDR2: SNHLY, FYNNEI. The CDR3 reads CASSELAGTGTDTQYF. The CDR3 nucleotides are TGTGCCAGCAGTGAGTTAGCGGGGACAGGCACAGATACGCAGTATTTT.

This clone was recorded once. The CDR3 nucleotides are TGCGCCAGCAGCTGGTTGGCGGGGGGCGAAGAGACCCAGTACTTC. The encoded protein is CASSWLAGGEETQYF. The chain links TRBV5-1 to TRBJ2-5, with TRBD2 matching 8 bases. The CDR3 contains 15 residues. In germline, CDR1 is SGHRS, CDR2 YFSETQ. Unmatched junction bases numbered 7, after V lost 3 bases and J lost 3 bases.

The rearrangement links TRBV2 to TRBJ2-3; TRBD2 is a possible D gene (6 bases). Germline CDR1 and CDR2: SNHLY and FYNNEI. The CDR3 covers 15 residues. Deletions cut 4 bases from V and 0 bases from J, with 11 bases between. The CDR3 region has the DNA TGTGCCAGCAGTGGCGGGGCGTTTAGCACAGATACGCAGTATTTT. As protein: CASSGGAFSTDTQYF.

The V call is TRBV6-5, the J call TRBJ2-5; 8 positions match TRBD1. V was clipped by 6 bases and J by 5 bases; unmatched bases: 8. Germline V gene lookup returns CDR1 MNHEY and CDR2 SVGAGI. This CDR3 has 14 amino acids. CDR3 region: CASSQGAGSETQYF. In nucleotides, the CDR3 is TGTGCCAGCAGCCAGGGGGCAGGGTCGGAGACCCAGTACTTC.